These 10 T cell receptor beta chains were all obtained from the same sample, sequenced in a study of T cell responses to AZD1222 COVID-19 vaccine. Profiled with immunoSEQ multiplex PCR; TCRdb holds only in-frame clones, not every one. The sample shows 150,000 or so clones, around 83% of them seen only once. The source material was peripheral blood, sampled on day 0 of MenACWY control vaccination. The receptors come from an adult in good health.

The J gene is TRBJ1-2, the V gene TRBV7-8, with 9 bases fitting TRBD1. Per germline, CDR1 SGHVS and CDR2 FQNEAQ. J gave up 5 bases and V 1 base, and 8 bases lay outside the gene matches. The CDR3 is made up of 16 amino acids. DNA of the CDR3: TGTGCCAGCAGCTTAGTCGGGACAGGGTCGTGGTATGGCTACACCTTC. Translating gives CASSLVGTGSWYGYTF.

V is TRBV12-3 or TRBV12-4 and J is TRBJ1-5; D is undetermined. The CDR3 totals 13 residues. The V and J ends lost 2 bases and 4 bases respectively, with 6 bases between them. CDR3 in amino acids: CASSLQENQPQHF. CDR3 coding DNA: TGTGCCAGCAGTTTACAGGAAAATCAGCCCCAGCATTTT.

V usage is TRBV7-6 and J usage is TRBJ1-3, with TRBD1 identical over 9 bases. The CDR3 runs to 17 residues. Germline loops: CDR1 SGHVS, CDR2 FNYEAQ. J gave up 0 bases and V 4 bases, and 7 bases lay outside the gene matches. CDR3 amino acids: CASSSGTGLISGNTIYF. The CDR3 DNA is TGTGCCAGCAGCTCGGGGACAGGGCTGATCTCTGGAAACACCATATATTTT.

This chain connects TRBV7-9 to TRBJ1-6; D gene uncertain. V was clipped by 1 base and J by 10 bases, with 14 bases between them. Germline-derived CDR1 and CDR2 are SEHNR and FQNEAQ (reference sequence). The CDR3 extends over 15 amino acids. The CDR3: CASSLEGKVGSPLHF. The CDR3 bases are TGTGCCAGCAGCTTAGAAGGGAAAGTAGGATCACCCCTCCACTTT.

The chain employs TRBV7-9 and TRBJ1-2; 8 bases match TRBD1. This CDR3 has 16 residues. Germline V gene sequence: CDR1 SEHNR, CDR2 FQNEAQ (reference sequence). Germline trimming cut 0 bases from V and 0 bases from J; bases unmatched to any gene: 3. CDR3 protein: CASSLAGTGSNYGYTF. In DNA form, the CDR3 reads TGTGCCAGCAGCTTAGCTGGGACAGGCTCTAACTATGGCTACACCTTC.

The chain recombines TRBV18 with TRBJ1-4; D gene ambiguous. Germline CDR1 KGHSH, CDR2 LQKENI. V lost 1 base to trimming and J lost 5 bases, with 11 bases between them. CDR3 length: 15 amino acids. CDR3 sequence reads: CASSPRVPGNEKLFF. Here the CDR3 DNA reads TGTGCCAGCTCACCACGGGTTCCTGGAAATGAAAAACTGTTTTTT.

A single count supports this clone. J is TRBJ2-7 and V is TRBV21-1; the tabulated D call, TRBD1, remains unverified against the DNA. TRBV21-1 counts as a pseudogene. CDR3 size: 19 residues. The CDR3 loop reads CASSKAGTGAQGPSYEQYF. CDR3 sequence (DNA): TGTGCCAGCAGCAAAGCCGGGACAGGGGCCCAGGGGCCTTCCTACGAGCAGTACTTC.

This chain uses TRBV28 with TRBJ2-6, with 9 positions matching TRBD1. Germline V gives CDR1 MDHEN, CDR2 SYDVKM. This CDR3 is 21 amino acids long. V lost 2 bases, J lost 0 bases, and 14 bases stayed unmatched. In DNA form, the CDR3 reads TGTGCCAGCAGTTTACGGGGGACAGGGTTTACGCTTCGCTCTGGGGCCAACGTCCTGACTTTC. Amino acids: CASSLRGTGFTLRSGANVLTF.

The CDR3 coding sequence is TGTGCCAGCAGCCAAGATTGGGAAAATTCACCCCTCCACTTT. Translating it yields CASSQDWENSPLHF. V and J are TRBV4-2 and TRBJ1-6; the D is unclear. CDR3 size: 14 residues. The germline V gene has CDR1 LGHNA and CDR2 YNFKEQ. The ends were cut back, 0 bases at V and 7 bases at J, with 7 bases in the middle.

The rearrangement links TRBV7-3 to TRBJ2-2; 7 bases are a match to TRBD2. This CDR3 is 14 amino acids long. Trimming at V came to 5 bases and at J to 4 bases, leaving 4 bases not matched to a gene. CDR1 is SGHTA, CDR2 FQGTGA, per germline. This CDR3 reads CASSPVAGTGELFF. The CDR3 bases are TGTGCCAGCAGCCCCGTAGCGGGCACCGGGGAGCTGTTTTTT.